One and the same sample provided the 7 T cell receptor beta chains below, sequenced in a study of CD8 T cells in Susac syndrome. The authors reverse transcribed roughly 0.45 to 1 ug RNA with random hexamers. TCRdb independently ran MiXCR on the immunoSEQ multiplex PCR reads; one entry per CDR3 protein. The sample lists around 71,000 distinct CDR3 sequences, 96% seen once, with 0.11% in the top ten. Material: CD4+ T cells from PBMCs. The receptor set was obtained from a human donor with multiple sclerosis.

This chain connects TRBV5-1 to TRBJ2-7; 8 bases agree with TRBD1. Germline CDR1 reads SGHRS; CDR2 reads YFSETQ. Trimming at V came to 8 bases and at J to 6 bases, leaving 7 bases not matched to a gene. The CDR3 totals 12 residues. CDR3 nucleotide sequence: TGCGCCAGTTCCGGACAGGGCGGCGAGCAGTACTTC. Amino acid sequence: CASSGQGGEQYF.

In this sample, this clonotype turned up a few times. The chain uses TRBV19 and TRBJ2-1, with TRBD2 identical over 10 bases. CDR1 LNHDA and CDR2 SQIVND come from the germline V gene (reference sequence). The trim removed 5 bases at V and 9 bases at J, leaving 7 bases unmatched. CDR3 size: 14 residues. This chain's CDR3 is CASSPSGGAGEQFF. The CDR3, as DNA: TGTGCCAGTAGTCCCAGCGGGGGGGCGGGTGAGCAGTTCTTC.

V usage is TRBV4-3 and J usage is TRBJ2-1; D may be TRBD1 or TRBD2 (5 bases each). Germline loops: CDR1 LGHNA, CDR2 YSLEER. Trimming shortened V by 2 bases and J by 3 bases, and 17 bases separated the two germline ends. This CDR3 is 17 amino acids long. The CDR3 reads CASSQSELRDHYNEQFF. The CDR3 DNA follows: TGCGCCAGCAGCCAAAGCGAACTCCGGGACCACTACAATGAGCAGTTCTTC.

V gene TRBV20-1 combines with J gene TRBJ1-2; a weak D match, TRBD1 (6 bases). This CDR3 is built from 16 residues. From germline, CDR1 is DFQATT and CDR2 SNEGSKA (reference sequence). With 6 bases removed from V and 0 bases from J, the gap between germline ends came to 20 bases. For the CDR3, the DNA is TGCAGTGCACCGGACAGAGTTGGTTTAGCTAACTATGGCTACACCTTC. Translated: CSAPDRVGLANYGYTF.

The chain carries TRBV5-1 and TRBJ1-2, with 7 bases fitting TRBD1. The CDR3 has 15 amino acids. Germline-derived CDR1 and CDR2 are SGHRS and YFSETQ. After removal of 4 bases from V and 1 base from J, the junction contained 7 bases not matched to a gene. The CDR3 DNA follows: TGCGCCAGCAGCCCCGACAGGGTTGTTAACTATGGCTACACCTTC. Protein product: CASSPDRVVNYGYTF.

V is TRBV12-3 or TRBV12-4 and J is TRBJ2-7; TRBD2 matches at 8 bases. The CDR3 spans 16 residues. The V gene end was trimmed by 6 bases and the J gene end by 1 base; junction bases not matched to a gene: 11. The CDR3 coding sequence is TGTGCCAGCAGGGAGAGTGAGTCTAGCGGGTCCTACGAGCAGTACTTC. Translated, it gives CASRESESSGSYEQYF.

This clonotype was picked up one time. The DNA for the CDR3 is TGTGCCAGCAGCCACAACACAGATACGCAGTATTTT. This encodes CASSHNTDTQYF. The chain joins TRBV6-2 or TRBV6-3 to TRBJ2-3; D ambiguous. The CDR3 covers 12 residues. CDR1 and CDR2 (germline): MNHEY, SVGEGT. Trimming shortened V by 6 bases and J by 2 bases, and 6 bases separated the two germline ends.